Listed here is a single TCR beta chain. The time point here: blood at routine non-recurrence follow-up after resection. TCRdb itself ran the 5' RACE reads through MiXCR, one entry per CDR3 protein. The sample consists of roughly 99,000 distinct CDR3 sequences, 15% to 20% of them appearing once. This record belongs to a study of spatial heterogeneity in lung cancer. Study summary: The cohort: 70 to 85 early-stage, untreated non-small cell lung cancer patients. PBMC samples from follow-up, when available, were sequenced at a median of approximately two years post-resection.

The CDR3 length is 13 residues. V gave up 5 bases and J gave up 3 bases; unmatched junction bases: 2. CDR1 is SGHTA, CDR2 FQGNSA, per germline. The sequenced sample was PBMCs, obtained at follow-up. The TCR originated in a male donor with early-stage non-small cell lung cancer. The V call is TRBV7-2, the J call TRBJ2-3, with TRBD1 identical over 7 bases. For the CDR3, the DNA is TGTGCCAGCAGCCGACAGGGAACAGATACGCAGTATTTT. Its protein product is CASSRQGTDTQYF.